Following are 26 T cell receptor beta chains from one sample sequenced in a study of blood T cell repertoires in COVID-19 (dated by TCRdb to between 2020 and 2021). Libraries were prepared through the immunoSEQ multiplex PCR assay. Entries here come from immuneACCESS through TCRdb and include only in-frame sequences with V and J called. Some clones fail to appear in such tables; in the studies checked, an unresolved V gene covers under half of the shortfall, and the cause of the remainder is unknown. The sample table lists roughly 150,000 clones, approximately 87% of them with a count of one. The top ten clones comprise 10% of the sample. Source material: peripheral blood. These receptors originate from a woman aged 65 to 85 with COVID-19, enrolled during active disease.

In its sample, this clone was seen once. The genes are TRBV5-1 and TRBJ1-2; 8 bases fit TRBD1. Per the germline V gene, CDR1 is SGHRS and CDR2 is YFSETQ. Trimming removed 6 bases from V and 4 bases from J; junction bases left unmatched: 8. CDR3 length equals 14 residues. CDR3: CASKAGGGGYGYTF. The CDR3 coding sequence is TGCGCCAGCAAAGCAGGGGGCGGCGGCTATGGCTACACCTTC.

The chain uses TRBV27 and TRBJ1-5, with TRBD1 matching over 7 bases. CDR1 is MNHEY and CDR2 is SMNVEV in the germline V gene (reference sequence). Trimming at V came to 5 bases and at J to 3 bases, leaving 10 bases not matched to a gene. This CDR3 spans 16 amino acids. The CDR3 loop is CASSPGGRGTNQPQHF. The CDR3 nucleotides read TGTGCCAGCAGTCCCGGTGGCAGGGGGACCAATCAGCCCCAGCATTTT.

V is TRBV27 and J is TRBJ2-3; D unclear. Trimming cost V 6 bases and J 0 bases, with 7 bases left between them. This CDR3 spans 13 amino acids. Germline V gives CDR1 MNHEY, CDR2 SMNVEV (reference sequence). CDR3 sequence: CASRSRSTDTQYF. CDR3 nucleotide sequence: TGTGCCAGCAGATCACGGAGCACAGATACGCAGTATTTT.

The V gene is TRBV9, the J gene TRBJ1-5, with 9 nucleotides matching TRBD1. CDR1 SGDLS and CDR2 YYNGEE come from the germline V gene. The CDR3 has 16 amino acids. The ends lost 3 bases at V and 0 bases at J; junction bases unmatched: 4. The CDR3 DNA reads TGTGCCAGCAGCGCCCGGGACAGGGTTAGCAATCAGCCCCAGCATTTT. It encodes CASSARDRVSNQPQHF.

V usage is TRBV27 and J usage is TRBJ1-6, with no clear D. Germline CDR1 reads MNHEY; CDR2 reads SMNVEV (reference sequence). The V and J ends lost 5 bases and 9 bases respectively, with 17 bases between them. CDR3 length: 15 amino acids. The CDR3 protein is CASSPRSASGSPLHF. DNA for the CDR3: TGTGCCAGCAGTCCGCGGTCGGCGTCGGGTTCACCCCTCCACTTT.

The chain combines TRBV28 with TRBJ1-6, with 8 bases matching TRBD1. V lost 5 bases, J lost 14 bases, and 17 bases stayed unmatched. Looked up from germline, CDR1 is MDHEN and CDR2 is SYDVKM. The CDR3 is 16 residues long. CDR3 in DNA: TGTGCCAGCAGTAACCGGGACAGGCCCCGGGATTTTGCCCTCCACTTT. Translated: CASSNRDRPRDFALHF.

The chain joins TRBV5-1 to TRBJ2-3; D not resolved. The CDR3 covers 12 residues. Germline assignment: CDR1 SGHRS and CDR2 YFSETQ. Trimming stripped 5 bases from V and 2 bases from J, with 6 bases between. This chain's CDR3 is CASRLTTDTQYF. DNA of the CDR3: TGCGCCAGCAGACTTACCACAGATACGCAGTATTTT.

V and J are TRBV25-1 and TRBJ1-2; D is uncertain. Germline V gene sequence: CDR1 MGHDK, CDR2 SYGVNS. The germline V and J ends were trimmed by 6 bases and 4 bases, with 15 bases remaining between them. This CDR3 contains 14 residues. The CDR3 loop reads CASSSSAELYGYTF. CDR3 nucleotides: TGTGCCAGCAGCTCAAGCGCAGAACTCTATGGCTACACCTTC.

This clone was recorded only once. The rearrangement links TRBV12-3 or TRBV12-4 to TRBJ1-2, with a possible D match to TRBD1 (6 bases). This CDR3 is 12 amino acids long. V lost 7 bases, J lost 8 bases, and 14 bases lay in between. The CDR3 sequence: CASNAPGQGYTF. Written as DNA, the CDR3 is TGTGCCAGCAATGCACCGGGACAAGGCTACACCTTC.

Written as DNA, the CDR3 is TGTGCCTGGAGTGTACCGGGACTAGGAATCTACGAGCAGTACTTC. This gives the protein CAWSVPGLGIYEQYF. This chain links TRBV30 with TRBJ2-7, with 8 nucleotides matching TRBD2. This CDR3 contains 15 residues. CDR1 is GTSNPN, CDR2 SVGIG, per germline (reference sequence). J was trimmed by 3 bases and V by 0 bases; bases with no gene match: 7.

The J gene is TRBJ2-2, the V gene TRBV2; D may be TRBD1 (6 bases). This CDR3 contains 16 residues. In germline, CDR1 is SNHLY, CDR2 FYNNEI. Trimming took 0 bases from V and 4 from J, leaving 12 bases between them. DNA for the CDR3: TGTGCCAGCAGTGAAGCGCTAGGGGGTATCACCGGGGAGCTGTTTTTT. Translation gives CASSEALGGITGELFF.

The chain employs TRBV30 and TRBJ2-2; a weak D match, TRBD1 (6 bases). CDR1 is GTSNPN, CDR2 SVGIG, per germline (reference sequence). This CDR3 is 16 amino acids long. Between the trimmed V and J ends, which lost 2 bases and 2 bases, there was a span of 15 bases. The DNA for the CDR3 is TGTGCCTGGAGTCAGGGGTCGTCCGCAAACACCGGGGAGCTGTTTTTT. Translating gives CAWSQGSSANTGELFF.

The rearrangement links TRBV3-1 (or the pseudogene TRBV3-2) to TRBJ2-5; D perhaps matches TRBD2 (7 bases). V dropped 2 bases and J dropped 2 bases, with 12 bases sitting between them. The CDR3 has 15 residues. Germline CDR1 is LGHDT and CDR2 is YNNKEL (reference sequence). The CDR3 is CASSQRGGVQETQYF. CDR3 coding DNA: TGTGCCAGCAGCCAAAGGGGGGGGGTACAAGAGACCCAGTACTTC.

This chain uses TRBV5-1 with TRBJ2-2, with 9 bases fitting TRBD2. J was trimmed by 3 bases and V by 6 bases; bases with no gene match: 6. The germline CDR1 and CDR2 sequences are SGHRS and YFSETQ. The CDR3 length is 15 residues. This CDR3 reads CASKERGADTGELFF. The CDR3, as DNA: TGCGCCAGCAAGGAGCGGGGGGCCGACACCGGGGAGCTGTTTTTT.

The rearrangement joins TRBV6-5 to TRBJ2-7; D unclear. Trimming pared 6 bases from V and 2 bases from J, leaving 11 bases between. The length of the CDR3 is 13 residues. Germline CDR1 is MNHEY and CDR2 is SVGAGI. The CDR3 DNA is TGTGCCAGCAGCCAAGAGGCAGCCTACGAGCAGTACTTC. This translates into CASSQEAAYEQYF.

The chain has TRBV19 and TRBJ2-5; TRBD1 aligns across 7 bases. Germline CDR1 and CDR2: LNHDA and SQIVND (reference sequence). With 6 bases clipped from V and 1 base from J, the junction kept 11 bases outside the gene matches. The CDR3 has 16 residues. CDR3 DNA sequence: TGTGCCAGTAGCCGAGATGCCGGGACAGCCCAAGAGACCCAGTACTTC. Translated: CASSRDAGTAQETQYF.

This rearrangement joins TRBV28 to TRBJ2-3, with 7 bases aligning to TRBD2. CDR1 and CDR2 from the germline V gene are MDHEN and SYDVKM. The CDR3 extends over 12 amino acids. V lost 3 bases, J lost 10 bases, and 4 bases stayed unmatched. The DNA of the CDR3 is TGTGCCAGCAGTTTGAGGCGGGGGTCGCAGTATTTT. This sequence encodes CASSLRRGSQYF.

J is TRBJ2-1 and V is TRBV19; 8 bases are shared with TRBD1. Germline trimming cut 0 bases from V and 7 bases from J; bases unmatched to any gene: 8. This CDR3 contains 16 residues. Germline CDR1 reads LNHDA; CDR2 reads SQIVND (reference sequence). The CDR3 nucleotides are TGTGCCAGTAGTATAGATAGACAGGGGATTCGTAATGAGCAGTTCTTC. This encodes CASSIDRQGIRNEQFF.

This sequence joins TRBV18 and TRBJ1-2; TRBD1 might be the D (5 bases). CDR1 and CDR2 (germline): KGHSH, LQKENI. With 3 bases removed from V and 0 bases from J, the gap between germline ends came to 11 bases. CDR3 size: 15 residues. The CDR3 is CASSPSGLANYGYTF. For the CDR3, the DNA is TGTGCCAGCTCACCGTCAGGGCTAGCTAACTATGGCTACACCTTC.

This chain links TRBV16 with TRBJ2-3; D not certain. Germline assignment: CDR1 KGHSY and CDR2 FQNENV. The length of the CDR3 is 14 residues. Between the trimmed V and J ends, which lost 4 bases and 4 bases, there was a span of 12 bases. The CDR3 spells CASSPWAPPDTQYF. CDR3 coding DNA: TGTGCCAGCAGCCCGTGGGCGCCTCCAGATACGCAGTATTTT.

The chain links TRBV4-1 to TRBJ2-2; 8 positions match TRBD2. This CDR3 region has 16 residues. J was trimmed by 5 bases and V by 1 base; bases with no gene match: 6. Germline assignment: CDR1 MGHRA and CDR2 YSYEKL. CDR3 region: CASSQGSGGHTGELFF. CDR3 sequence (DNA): TGCGCCAGCAGCCAAGGAAGCGGGGGTCATACCGGGGAGCTGTTTTTT.

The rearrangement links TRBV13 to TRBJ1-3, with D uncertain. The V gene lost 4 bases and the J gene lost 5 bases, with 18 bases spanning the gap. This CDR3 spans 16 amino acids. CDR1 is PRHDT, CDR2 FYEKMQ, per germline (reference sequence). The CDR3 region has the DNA TGTGCCAGCAGCTCAGGAGCCGGAGCCGATAGAAACACCATATATTTT. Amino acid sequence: CASSSGAGADRNTIYF.

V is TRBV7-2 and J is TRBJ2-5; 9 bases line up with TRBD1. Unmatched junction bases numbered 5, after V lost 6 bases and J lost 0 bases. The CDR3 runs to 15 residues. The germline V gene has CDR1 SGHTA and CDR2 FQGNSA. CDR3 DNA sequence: TGTGCCAGCAGTCGGGACAGGGCCTACCAAGAGACCCAGTACTTC. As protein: CASSRDRAYQETQYF.

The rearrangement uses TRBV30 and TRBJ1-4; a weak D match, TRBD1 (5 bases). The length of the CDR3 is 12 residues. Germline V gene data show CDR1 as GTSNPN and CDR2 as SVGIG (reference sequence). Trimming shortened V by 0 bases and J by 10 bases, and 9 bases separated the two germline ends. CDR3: CAWSVQVPKLFF. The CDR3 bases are TGTGCCTGGAGTGTACAGGTCCCAAAACTGTTTTTT.

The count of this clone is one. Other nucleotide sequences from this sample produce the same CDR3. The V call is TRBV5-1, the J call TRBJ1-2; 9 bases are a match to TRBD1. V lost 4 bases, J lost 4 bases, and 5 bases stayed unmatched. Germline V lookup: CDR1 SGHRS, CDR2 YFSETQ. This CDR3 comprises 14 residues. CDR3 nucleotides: TGCGCCAGCAGCCTGGGACAGGGCACCTATGGCTACACCTTC. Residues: CASSLGQGTYGYTF. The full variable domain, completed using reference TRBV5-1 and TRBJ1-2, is KAGVTQTPRYLIKTRGQQVTLSCSPISGHRSVSWYQQTPGQGLQFLFEYFSETQRNKGNFPGRFSGRQFSNSRSEMNVSTLELGDSALYLCASSLGQGTYGYTFGSGTRLTVV.

The CDR3 spells CASSLDAYSNTGELFF. CDR3 nucleotide sequence: TGCGCCAGCAGCTTGGATGCCTACTCGAACACCGGGGAGCTGTTTTTT. V usage is TRBV5-1 and J usage is TRBJ2-2; D is unresolved. Germline V gives CDR1 SGHRS, CDR2 YFSETQ. The CDR3 loop spans 16 amino acids. Trimming removed 0 bases at V and 0 bases at J, with 9 bases between.